Listed below are T cell receptor beta chains from one sample, sequenced in a study of T cell repertoires in ileal Crohn's disease. Generated by immunoSEQ multiplex PCR, the TCRdb table keeps only in-frame clones and is missing some. The top ten hold under 15% of the sample, which has some 2,000 clones, around 71% seen once. The sequencing sample was made of ileal tissue. The receptors originated from an adult with Crohn's disease. Each CDR3 is given with its conserved first and last residue.

J gene: TRBJ2-1; V gene: TRBV27; CDR3 protein: CASSLLAASYNEQFF
J gene: TRBJ2-1; V gene: TRBV6-1; CDR3 protein: CASSETSGEYNEQFF
J gene: TRBJ2-5; V gene: TRBV7-2; CDR3 protein: CASSLAGGGETQYF
J gene: TRBJ1-4; V gene: TRBV7-5; CDR3 protein: CASHRGNEKLFF
J gene: TRBJ1-2; V gene: TRBV30; CDR3 protein: CASTGTSNYGYTF
J gene: .; V gene: TRBV6-6; CDR3 protein: CASSYSQYEQYF
J gene: TRBJ1-2; V gene: TRBV7-2; CDR3 protein: CASSLVGGYGYTF
J gene: TRBJ1-2; V gene: TRBV18; CDR3 protein: CASSPQMDRVLYGYTF
J gene: TRBJ2-3; V gene: TRBV2; CDR3 protein: CASSEGAHSTDTQYF
J gene: TRBJ2-7; V gene: TRBV4-1; CDR3 protein: CASSQEPTGIYEQYF